Listed here is a single T cell receptor (beta chain). The antigen is undetermined. These data are taken from a study of CD8+ T cells in alopecia areata. Overall study: Severity among treated patients was scored by the percentage of scalp area affected. Study findings and constraints: Many expanded lesional clones stayed in scalp and blood while on tofacitinib. Higher clonality than in normal scalp was seen in lesional scalp, especially alopecia totalis/universalis.

Indicated treatment: oral pan-JAK inhibitor, 5-10 mg twice daily. Collection of lesional scalp punch biopsies and peripheral blood was performed in alopecia areata patients. Extraction of RNA preceded its reverse transcription into cDNA, which served as the sequencing template. Assay: immunoSEQ multiplex PCR; the TCRdb copy retains only in-frame clones and omits some. Among approximately 280,000 clones, nearly 60% were seen once, and the ten largest hold under 2%. The CDR3 runs 18 residues. The germline gives CDR1 SGHDN, CDR2 FVKESK. V shed 1 base and J 1 base; nucleotides not matched to a gene: 11. V and J are TRBV14 and TRBJ1-1, with 8 bases aligning to TRBD1. The clonotype comes from a human donor with alopecia areata. Sequencing used CD4+ T cells sorted from blood, obtained at week 24, from a patient treated with tofacitinib. CDR3 sequence reads: CASSQVFGQGRANTEAFF. The CDR3, as DNA: TGTGCCAGCAGCCAAGTATTCGGACAGGGCCGTGCGAACACTGAAGCTTTCTTT. Supplemented by reference TRBV14 and TRBJ1-1, the full variable domain reads EAGVTQFPSHSVIEKGQTVTLRCDPISGHDNLYWYRRVMGKEIKFLLHFVKESKQDESGMPNNRFLAERTGGTYSTLKVQPAELEDSGVYFCASSQVFGQGRANTEAFFGQGTRLTVV.